One and the same sample provided the 28 T cell receptor beta chains below, sequenced in a study of T cell responses to AZD1222 COVID-19 vaccine. Sequenced by immunoSEQ multiplex PCR; TCRdb stores in-frame clones only, minus some. The repertoire holds about 130,000 clones, 89% seen once, with about 6% in the top ten. Sequencing used peripheral blood, obtained on day 0 of AZD1222 vaccination. The receptors here all came from an adult in good health.

The V gene is TRBV27, the J gene TRBJ2-2, with a possible D match to TRBD1 (5 bases). V lost 7 bases, J lost 4 bases, and 10 bases lay in between. Germline V CDR1 and CDR2: MNHEY, SMNVEV (reference sequence). The CDR3 is 13 amino acids. DNA of the CDR3: TGTGCCAGCAAGACAGAGCTCACCGGGGAGCTGTTTTTT. Translating it yields CASKTELTGELFF.

This clone was observed once. The chain carries TRBV30 and TRBJ1-2, with 7 bases lining up with TRBD1. Germline assignment: CDR1 GTSNPN and CDR2 SVGIG (reference sequence). This CDR3 region has 14 residues. The J segment lost 2 bases and the V segment lost 0 bases, leaving 3 bases of the junction unmatched. The CDR3 sequence: CAWSVRGPNYGYTF. The CDR3 region has the DNA TGTGCCTGGAGTGTAAGGGGGCCGAACTATGGCTACACCTTC.

This clone has a single count. The CDR3 DNA reads as TGTGCCAGCTCACCACCGGGACCCAGGGGATCTAATGAAAAACTGTTTTTT. Its translation: CASSPPGPRGSNEKLFF. The genes are TRBV18 and TRBJ1-4; maybe TRBD1 (6 bases). This CDR3 is built from 17 residues. V was trimmed by 0 bases and J by 3 bases, leaving 14 bases between them. The V gene's germline CDR1 is KGHSH and CDR2 LQKENI.

The rearrangement joins TRBV12-5 to TRBJ1-2; D uncertain. V shed 1 base and J shed 6 bases, with 15 bases lying between them. This CDR3 has 15 residues. CDR1 is LGHNT and CDR2 is FRNRAP in the germline V gene. The CDR3 bases are TGTGCTAGTGGTTTGGCCGACCGCTATGGGGATGGCTACACCTTC. This translates into CASGLADRYGDGYTF. The full variable domain, in which reference TRBV12-5 and TRBJ1-2 provide the parts outside the CDR3, is DARVTQTPRHKVTEMGQEVTMRCQPILGHNTVFWYRQTMMQGLELLAYFRNRAPLDDSGMPKDRFSAEMPDATLATLKIQPSEPRDSAVYFCASGLADRYGDGYTFGSGTRLTVV.

J is TRBJ1-6 and V is TRBV25-1, with unresolved D. V was shortened by 4 bases and J by 9 bases, with 7 bases between the two germline ends. CDR3 length equals 12 residues. Germline V gene lookup returns CDR1 MGHDK and CDR2 SYGVNS. The CDR3 DNA reads as TGTGCCAGCAGTGTAGAGGGTTCACCCCTCCACTTT. It specifies CASSVEGSPLHF. Combining the CDR3 with reference TRBV25-1 and TRBJ1-6 gives the whole variable domain EADIYQTPRYLVIGTGKKITLECSQTMGHDKMYWYQQDPGMELHLIHYSYGVNSTEKGDLSSESTVSRIRTEHFPLTLESARPSHTSQYLCASSVEGSPLHFGNGTRLTVT.

Note on this clone: The same CDR3 arises from other DNA sequences in this sample as well. The chain carries TRBV10-3 and TRBJ1-1; D call uncertain. CDR1 and CDR2 (germline): ENHRY, SYGVKD. V was shortened by 0 bases and J by 1 base, with 6 bases between the two germline ends. The CDR3 consists of 14 residues. CDR3 loop: CAISESIGNTEAFF. For the CDR3, the DNA is TGTGCCATCAGTGAGTCGATCGGGAACACTGAAGCTTTCTTT.

This sequence joins TRBV4-2 and TRBJ1-4; no definite D call. Germline loops: CDR1 LGHNA, CDR2 YNFKEQ. V shed 0 bases and J shed 7 bases, with 9 bases lying between them. The CDR3 sequence is 14 residues long. The CDR3 protein is CASSQDRTREKLFF. CDR3 nucleotide sequence: TGTGCCAGCAGCCAAGATCGGACGCGTGAAAAACTGTTTTTT.

V gene TRBV30 combines with J gene TRBJ2-7; unclear D gene. The length of the CDR3 is 11 residues. The germline gives CDR1 GTSNPN, CDR2 SVGIG (reference sequence). V lost 3 bases to trimming and J lost 3 bases, with 6 bases between them. CDR3 residues: CAWSHGYEQYF. The CDR3 nucleotides read TGTGCCTGGAGCCACGGCTACGAGCAGTACTTC.

V usage is TRBV5-1 and J usage is TRBJ1-1, with D possibly matching TRBD1 (5 bases). Germline V gives CDR1 SGHRS, CDR2 YFSETQ. The CDR3 has 16 residues. Deletions cut 3 bases from V and 0 bases from J, with 15 bases between. The chain's CDR3 is CASSWDGQGMNTEAFF. The CDR3 bases are TGCGCCAGCAGCTGGGATGGTCAGGGCATGAACACTGAAGCTTTCTTT.

The rearrangement uses TRBV3-1 (or the pseudogene TRBV3-2) and TRBJ1-1; weak D call: TRBD1 (6 bases). The V end lost 0 bases, the J end lost 12 bases, and 17 bases lay between the germline ends. This CDR3 comprises 14 residues. Germline assignment: CDR1 LGHDT and CDR2 YNNKEL (reference sequence). This CDR3 is CASSQEGQGRGSFF. The CDR3, as DNA: TGTGCCAGCAGCCAAGAGGGTCAGGGGCGCGGGTCTTTCTTT.

This clone was observed many times. This sequence joins TRBV11-2 and TRBJ1-1; 8 bases line up with TRBD1. The trim removed 1 base at V and 1 base at J, leaving 11 bases unmatched. There are 18 residues in the CDR3. Germline V gene lookup returns CDR1 SGHAT and CDR2 FQNNGV. The CDR3 sequence is CASSLVRGRAGRNTEAFF. The CDR3 DNA reads as TGTGCCAGCAGCTTAGTCAGGGGGCGGGCTGGGAGGAACACTGAAGCTTTCTTT. Full variable domain (outside the CDR3, taken from reference TRBV11-2 and TRBJ1-1): EAGVAQSPRYKIIEKRQSVAFWCNPISGHATLYWYQQILGQGPKLLIQFQNNGVVDDSQLPKDRFSAERLKGVDSTLKIQPAKLEDSAVYLCASSLVRGRAGRNTEAFFGQGTRLTVV.

V gene TRBV10-3 combines with J gene TRBJ2-7; TRBD1 might be the D (6 bases). The germline gives CDR1 ENHRY, CDR2 SYGVKD. Trimming removed 6 bases from V and 0 bases from J, with 12 bases in between. The CDR3 length is 14 residues. As DNA, the CDR3 is TGTGCCATCAGCCAAACAGGGAGCTCCTACGAGCAGTACTTC. Its translation: CAISQTGSSYEQYF.

V and J are TRBV27 and TRBJ2-2, with D unresolved. The germline V gene encodes CDR1 MNHEY and CDR2 SMNVEV (reference sequence). The CDR3 totals 11 residues. Trimming stripped 5 bases from V and 6 bases from J, with 4 bases between. Here the CDR3 reads CASSRAGELFF. The CDR3 coding sequence is TGTGCCAGCAGTAGAGCCGGGGAGCTGTTTTTT.

The V gene is TRBV9, the J gene TRBJ1-6; possibly TRBD1 for D (6 bases). CDR3 length: 16 residues. Germline values: CDR1 SGDLS, CDR2 YYNGEE. Trimming removed 0 bases at V and 5 bases at J, with 12 bases between. The CDR3: CASSVAGGANNSPLHF. The CDR3 region has the DNA TGTGCCAGCAGCGTAGCTGGGGGGGCCAATAATTCACCCCTCCACTTT.

This chain connects TRBV12-5 to TRBJ2-7; no firm D call. V gave up 6 bases and J gave up 2 bases, with 14 bases separating them. Germline V lookup: CDR1 LGHNT, CDR2 FRNRAP. The CDR3 has 14 residues. The CDR3 DNA is TGTGCTAGTGGCACCCCTTGGCAGCCCTACGAGCAGTACTTC. It yields the protein CASGTPWQPYEQYF.

This chain connects TRBV3-1 (or the pseudogene TRBV3-2) to TRBJ2-2, with unresolved D. CDR1 is LGHDT, CDR2 YNNKEL, per germline (reference sequence). V lost 1 base, J lost 7 bases, and 7 bases lay in between. The CDR3 extends over 13 amino acids. CDR3 protein: CASSQVMGGELFF. In DNA, the CDR3 is TGTGCCAGCAGCCAAGTTATGGGCGGGGAGCTGTTTTTT.

This chain links TRBV2 with TRBJ2-1; D is undetermined. Germline lookup yields CDR1 SNHLY and CDR2 FYNNEI. This CDR3 spans 12 amino acids. The ends were cut back, 6 bases at V and 5 bases at J, with 8 bases in the middle. CDR3 amino acids: CASSGPNNEQFF. DNA for the CDR3: TGTGCCAGCAGCGGACCCAACAATGAGCAGTTCTTC. The complete variable domain, with remaining parts taken from reference TRBV2 and TRBJ2-1, reads EPEVTQTPSHQVTQMGQEVILRCVPISNHLYFYWYRQILGQKVEFLVSFYNNEISEKSEIFDDQFSVERPDGSNFTLKIRSTKLEDSAMYFCASSGPNNEQFFGPGTRLTVL.

This clone appeared once. The chain's CDR3 is CASSPLGRNEKLFF. The CDR3, as DNA: TGCGCCAGCAGCCCCCTGGGGAGGAATGAAAAACTGTTTTTT. This chain joins TRBV5-1 and TRBJ1-4, with D uncertain. CDR3 length equals 14 residues. CDR1 and CDR2 from the germline V gene are SGHRS and YFSETQ. V was shortened by 4 bases and J by 5 bases, with 12 bases between the two germline ends. Together with reference TRBV5-1 and TRBJ1-4, the CDR3 gives the full variable domain: KAGVTQTPRYLIKTRGQQVTLSCSPISGHRSVSWYQQTPGQGLQFLFEYFSETQRNKGNFPGRFSGRQFSNSRSEMNVSTLELGDSALYLCASSPLGRNEKLFFGSGTQLSVL.

The chain has TRBV7-2 and TRBJ1-6; 7 bases are a match to TRBD1. V trimming: 4 bases; J trimming: 6 bases; junction bases outside the gene matches: 12. The CDR3 is 17 amino acids. Germline CDR1 and CDR2: SGHTA and FQGNSA. CDR3 in amino acids: CASSSRAGGQVNSPLHF. The CDR3 DNA follows: TGTGCCAGCAGCTCCCGCGCAGGGGGGCAGGTTAATTCACCCCTCCACTTT.

V is TRBV6-1 and J is TRBJ1-2; 7 nucleotides line up with TRBD1. Germline CDR1 MNHNS, CDR2 SASEGT. V lost 3 bases and J lost 5; bases outside the gene matches: 9. The CDR3 is 15 residues long. Here the CDR3 reads CASSEAGDSWYGYTF. CDR3 in DNA: TGTGCCAGCAGTGAGGCCGGGGACAGCTGGTATGGCTACACCTTC.

The table lists this clone with a few counts. The V call is TRBV5-6, the J call TRBJ1-6, with a tentative D call TRBD1 (6 bases). With 3 bases removed from V and 3 bases from J, the gap between germline ends came to 19 bases. The CDR3 has 18 amino acids. Germline V CDR1 and CDR2: SGHDT, YYEEEE. The chain's CDR3 is CASSWGPQGPVYNSPLHF. The CDR3 DNA follows: TGTGCCAGCAGCTGGGGGCCCCAGGGACCAGTCTATAATTCACCCCTCCACTTT.

The chain links TRBV7-9 to TRBJ1-1; D call uncertain. CDR1 is SEHNR and CDR2 is FQNEAQ in the germline V gene (reference sequence). Trimming took off 4 bases at V and 7 bases at J, with 13 bases between the two ends. This CDR3 region has 13 residues. The DNA for the CDR3 is TGTGCCAGCAGCTCCCACCGCCACGATGAAGCTTTCTTT. It yields the protein CASSSHRHDEAFF.

This chain links TRBV19 with TRBJ1-1; D is unresolved. The CDR3 has 13 residues. The germline V and J ends were trimmed by 5 bases and 1 base, with 8 bases remaining between them. CDR1 LNHDA and CDR2 SQIVND come from the germline V gene (reference sequence). The CDR3 nucleotides read TGTGCCAGTAGTTTTGGAAAGAACACTGAAGCTTTCTTT. This sequence encodes CASSFGKNTEAFF.

Remarks on this clone: The sample holds other DNA sequences that translate to the same CDR3. V gene TRBV5-1 combines with J gene TRBJ1-1, with D possibly TRBD1 on 5 matching bases. The CDR3 is made up of 14 amino acids. Germline loops: CDR1 SGHRS, CDR2 YFSETQ. Trimming pared 4 bases from V and 1 base from J, leaving 11 bases between. The CDR3 bases are TGCGCCAGCAGCCTGGGGGGGTCGAACACTGAAGCTTTCTTT. As protein: CASSLGGSNTEAFF.

This chain connects TRBV18 to TRBJ1-1; 7 bases agree with TRBD1. The V gene end was trimmed by 2 bases and the J gene end by 5 bases; junction bases not matched to a gene: 5. Germline lookup yields CDR1 KGHSH and CDR2 LQKENI. CDR3 length equals 14 residues. The CDR3 reads CASSPSGGLTEAFF. In nucleotides, the CDR3 is TGTGCCAGCTCACCATCAGGGGGGTTAACTGAAGCTTTCTTT.

The rearrangement joins TRBV19 to TRBJ2-7; D might be TRBD1 (6 bases). The length of the CDR3 is 15 residues. Trimming cost V 7 bases and J 0 bases, with 16 bases left between them. The V gene's germline CDR1 is LNHDA and CDR2 SQIVND (reference sequence). CDR3 DNA: TGTGCCAGTACCGTTCCGACAGGCAACTCCTACGAGCAGTACTTC. Its translation: CASTVPTGNSYEQYF.

This rearrangement joins TRBV30 to TRBJ1-6; the D gene is possibly TRBD1 (6 bases). CDR1 is GTSNPN and CDR2 is SVGIG in the germline V gene (reference sequence). The CDR3 is 14 amino acids. The V end was cut by 3 bases, the J end by 6 bases, with 12 bases between. The DNA of the CDR3 is TGTGCCTGGAGCGTAGGACAGCTTAATTCACCCCTCCACTTT. Amino acids: CAWSVGQLNSPLHF.

The chain has TRBV2 and TRBJ1-2; no firm D call. V was cut by 2 bases and J by 2 bases, with 9 bases left in between. Germline V gene lookup returns CDR1 SNHLY and CDR2 FYNNEI. This CDR3 spans 14 amino acids. CDR3 coding DNA: TGTGCCAGCAGTGAATTAGGTGGGAACTATGGCTACACCTTC. It encodes CASSELGGNYGYTF.